The T cell receptor beta chain described here comes from a study of control samples from healthy donors and cancer patients. V was cut by 3 bases and J by 5 bases, with 10 bases left in between. CDR1 and CDR2 from the germline V gene are MDHEN and SYDVKM. This CDR3 has 14 residues. Method: immunoSEQ multiplex PCR; TCRdb's copy keeps in-frame clones and lacks some. The sample lists 150,000 to 180,000 clones; over 85% were seen once. The rearrangement joins TRBV28 to TRBJ1-4; unclear D gene. The receptor's source is a man in his forties or fifties in good health. The sequencing input was blood. The CDR3: CASSFMGENEKLFF. The CDR3, as DNA: TGTGCCAGCAGTTTCATGGGAGAAAATGAAAAACTGTTTTTT.